Following are 6 T cell receptor beta chains from one sample sequenced in a study of OX40 agonist ivuxolimab in advanced cancers. The method was immunoSEQ multiplex PCR; TCRdb's version includes in-frame clones alone and lacks a portion of them. The table shows about 78,000 clones, with around 80% occurring only once. The material sequenced was CD4+ or CD8+ T cells sorted from blood, taken in a trial of the OX40 agonist ivuxolimab. These TCRs come from an adult with an advanced solid tumor such as melanoma, head and neck, liver or kidney cancer.

V usage is TRBV21-1 and J usage is TRBJ2-7; the table's TRBD2 call for D was not verified on the DNA. TRBV21-1 is shown as a pseudogene. The CDR3 totals 15 residues. The CDR3, as DNA: TGTGCCAGCAGTATTGGGGGACTAGCTTCGGACGAGCAGTACTTC. Translation gives CASSIGGLASDEQYF.

The V gene is TRBV5-4, the J gene TRBJ1-2, with D hard to call. Trimming took off 3 bases at V and 8 bases at J, with 11 bases between the two ends. The length of the CDR3 is 12 residues. The germline V gene encodes CDR1 SGHNT and CDR2 YYREEE (reference sequence). The CDR3 spells CASSWRVGGYTF. The CDR3 DNA is TGTGCCAGCAGCTGGAGAGTTGGCGGCTACACCTTC.

This sequence joins TRBV18 and TRBJ2-5, with D uncertain. Germline V gene lookup returns CDR1 KGHSH and CDR2 LQKENI. V lost 3 bases and J lost 1, with 9 bases in between. The CDR3 is 14 amino acids. The CDR3 nucleotides are TGTGCCAGCTCACCCGGACGGATCCAAGAGACCCAGTACTTC. Translated, it gives CASSPGRIQETQYF.

The genes are TRBV29-1 and TRBJ1-1; TRBD1 is a possible D gene (6 bases). CDR1 and CDR2 (germline): SQVTM, ANQGSEA. Trimming took off 1 base at V and 9 bases at J, with 12 bases between the two ends. The CDR3 spans 12 residues. As DNA, the CDR3 is TGCAGCGTTGAAGTACAGGGTGTACAAGCTTTCTTT. Translated, it gives CSVEVQGVQAFF.

The genes are TRBV29-1 and TRBJ1-3; the D gene is possibly TRBD1 (6 bases). Germline V gene lookup returns CDR1 SQVTM and CDR2 ANQGSEA. V lost 2 bases and J lost 4, with 12 bases in between. The CDR3 is made up of 14 amino acids. CDR3 nucleotide sequence: TGCAGCGTTGAAAATCCAGGGACAGGAAACACCATATATTTT. Encoded protein: CSVENPGTGNTIYF.

The chain recombines TRBV10-1 with TRBJ2-7, with 8 bases that match TRBD1. The CDR3 spans 17 residues. The V gene's germline CDR1 is WNHNN and CDR2 SYGVQD (reference sequence). V trimming: 10 bases; J trimming: 4 bases; junction bases outside the gene matches: 21. The CDR3 spells CATWGSAGGGYSYEQYV. The CDR3 DNA follows: TGCGCCACGTGGGGTTCGGCAGGGGGCGGGTATTCTTACGAGCAGTACGTC.